One and the same sample provided the 30 T cell receptor beta chains below, sequenced in a study of blood T cell repertoires in COVID-19. Here immunoSEQ multiplex PCR was the method, and the copy in TCRdb shows in-frame clones only, minus some. The sample lists some 150,000 clones; around 87% were seen once. The sequenced sample consisted of peripheral blood. These receptor sequences come from a man aged 45 to 65 with active COVID-19.

The chain joins TRBV29-1 to TRBJ1-3, with D unclear. Germline CDR1 reads SQVTM; CDR2 reads ANQGSEA. V lost 7 bases and J 4 bases, leaving 14 bases between the germline ends. The CDR3 spans 13 residues. The CDR3 protein is CSAQTVLGNTIYF. CDR3 DNA sequence: TGCAGCGCTCAAACGGTACTGGGAAACACCATATATTTT.

The chain links TRBV5-1 to TRBJ2-1; 9 positions agree with TRBD1. Germline CDR1 and CDR2: SGHRS and YFSETQ. Trimming took 4 bases from V and 6 from J; bases not matched to a gene: 8. This CDR3 is 15 amino acids long. The CDR3: CASSTPDRGSNEQFF. The CDR3 nucleotides are TGCGCCAGCAGCACACCGGACAGGGGAAGCAATGAGCAGTTCTTC.

The chain carries TRBV5-1 and TRBJ2-7; 7 positions match TRBD1. Trimming at V came to 4 bases and at J to 0 bases, leaving 4 bases not matched to a gene. Germline CDR1 and CDR2: SGHRS and YFSETQ. CDR3 length: 14 amino acids. The CDR3 loop is CASSLRTGSYEQYF. The CDR3 bases are TGCGCCAGCAGCCTCAGGACAGGCTCCTACGAGCAGTACTTC.

Here the CDR3 reads CASSGRDSYNEQFF. DNA of the CDR3: TGTGCCAGCAGTGGCCGAGACTCCTACAATGAGCAGTTCTTC. The rearrangement links TRBV2 to TRBJ2-1; D gene ambiguous. Germline values: CDR1 SNHLY, CDR2 FYNNEI. There are 14 residues in the CDR3. V lost 4 bases and J lost 0, with 7 bases in between.

CDR3 bases: TGCGCCAGTCCGGGGCCAGGGGCGCCTAAGGGGCAGTTCTTC. Amino acids: CASPGPGAPKGQFF. This chain uses TRBV10-2 with TRBJ2-1; possible D gene TRBD1, 6 bases. Deletions cut 9 bases from V and 12 bases from J, with 24 bases between. The CDR3 totals 14 residues. Germline V CDR1 and CDR2: WSHSY, SAAADI.

The V and J genes are TRBV6-2 or TRBV6-3 and TRBJ1-5; D might be TRBD1 (5 bases). Trimming removed 5 bases from V and 12 bases from J, with 11 bases in between. The CDR3 has 11 residues. Germline CDR1 is MNHEY and CDR2 is SVGEGT. CDR3 in amino acids: CASSPGYNQHF. The CDR3 DNA is TGTGCCAGCAGTCCAGGGTACAACCAGCATTTT.

The rearrangement joins TRBV5-4 to TRBJ1-1; a possible D gene is TRBD1 (5 bases). Germline assignment: CDR1 SGHNT and CDR2 YYREEE (reference sequence). The CDR3 spans 15 residues. Deletions cut 4 bases from V and 1 base from J, with 14 bases between. The CDR3 is CASSTGGRENTEAFF. The DNA for the CDR3 is TGTGCCAGCAGCACCGGTGGCAGGGAGAACACTGAAGCTTTCTTT. Based on the CDR3 plus reference TRBV5-4 and TRBJ1-1, the full variable domain is ETGVTQSPTHLIKTRGQQVTLRCSSQSGHNTVSWYQQALGQGPQFIFQYYREEENGRGNFPPRFSGLQFPNYSSELNVNALELDDSALYLCASSTGGRENTEAFFGQGTRLTVV.

Only one count was recorded for this clone. The gene calls are TRBV29-1 and TRBJ2-3; 8 bases fit TRBD2. Germline trimming cut 3 bases from V and 9 bases from J; bases unmatched to any gene: 11. The V gene's germline CDR1 is SQVTM and CDR2 ANQGSEA. The CDR3 has 14 residues. Written as DNA, the CDR3 is TGCAGCGTTGAGGGAGCGGGGGCTTATCGGACGCAGTATTTT. This translates into CSVEGAGAYRTQYF.

This chain uses TRBV18 with TRBJ2-7; a weak D match, TRBD2 (6 bases). CDR3 length: 14 residues. Germline V lookup: CDR1 KGHSH, CDR2 LQKENI. Trimming stripped 4 bases from V and 7 bases from J, with 17 bases between. CDR3 sequence reads: CASSLTTEGLEQYF. The CDR3 region has the DNA TGTGCCAGCTCACTTACTACGGAGGGATTGGAGCAGTACTTC.

This clone was counted a few times. The rearrangement links TRBV9 to TRBJ2-2; 7 bases are a match to TRBD1. V dropped 4 bases and J dropped 6; count of bases not matched to a gene: 3. Germline V lookup: CDR1 SGDLS, CDR2 YYNGEE. This CDR3 contains 13 residues. The CDR3 loop is CASSPQGPGELFF. CDR3 coding DNA: TGTGCCAGCAGCCCACAGGGGCCCGGGGAGCTGTTTTTT.

This rearrangement joins TRBV15 to TRBJ2-5; D is possibly TRBD1 (7 bases). This CDR3 is 14 amino acids long. The germline V and J ends were trimmed by 0 bases and 5 bases, with 10 bases remaining between them. In germline, CDR1 is LNHNV, CDR2 YYDKDF (reference sequence). This CDR3 is CATSRDPGGETQYF. The CDR3 bases are TGTGCCACCAGCAGAGATCCAGGGGGGGAGACCCAGTACTTC.

The rearrangement uses TRBV7-2 and TRBJ1-1; the match to TRBD1 covers 7 bases. This CDR3 region has 14 residues. CDR1 and CDR2 from the germline V gene are SGHTA and FQGNSA. V was pared by 3 bases and J by 5 bases, with 6 bases of the junction left unmatched. CDR3 DNA sequence: TGTGCCAGCAGCTTGGAGGGGGCAGGAACTGAAGCTTTCTTT. Protein product: CASSLEGAGTEAFF.

This clone was recorded once. This rearrangement joins TRBV11-2 to TRBJ2-1, with D tentatively TRBD2 (6 bases). V was pared by 0 bases and J by 1 base, with 13 bases between. The CDR3 is 17 amino acids. Germline CDR1 is SGHAT and CDR2 is FQNNGV. The CDR3 coding sequence is TGTGCCAGCAGCTTAGATTGGGGTGCGGGGTCCTACAATGAGCAGTTCTTC. It codes for CASSLDWGAGSYNEQFF.

The chain has TRBV7-9 and TRBJ1-4, with 10 bases identical to TRBD1. The germline CDR1 and CDR2 sequences are SEHNR and FQNEAQ (reference sequence). After removal of 5 bases from V and 8 bases from J, the junction contained 8 bases not matched to a gene. The CDR3 contains 15 residues. CDR3 protein: CASSTTGGAGEKLFF. The CDR3 DNA sequence: TGTGCCAGCAGCACGACAGGGGGCGCTGGGGAAAAACTGTTTTTT. Variable domain in full (rest from reference TRBV7-9 and TRBJ1-4): DTGVSQNPRHKITKRGQNVTFRCDPISEHNRLYWYRQTLGQGPEFLTYFQNEAQLEKSRLLSDRFSAERPKGSFSTLEIQRTEQGDSAMYLCASSTTGGAGEKLFFGSGTQLSVL.

This clone has more than one count but fewer than ten. The J gene is TRBJ1-2, the V gene TRBV7-2, with no clear D. Germline assignment: CDR1 SGHTA and CDR2 FQGNSA. V lost 5 bases, J lost 4 bases, and 11 bases lay in between. The CDR3 sequence is 13 residues long. CDR3 amino acids: CASSPPGTYGYTF. The CDR3 bases are TGTGCCAGCAGCCCTCCGGGAACCTATGGCTACACCTTC.

A remark on this clone: This CDR3 is also generated by other DNA sequences in the sample. The chain links TRBV3-1 (or the pseudogene TRBV3-2) to TRBJ2-1; 7 bases map to TRBD1. With V trimmed by 2 bases and J by 13 bases, 5 bases remained unmatched. The CDR3 extends over 12 amino acids. CDR1 is LGHDT, CDR2 YNNKEL, per germline (reference sequence). The CDR3 DNA follows: TGTGCCAGCAGCCAAAGAACAGGGGAACAGTTCTTC. Translating it yields CASSQRTGEQFF.

The DNA for the CDR3 is TGTGCCAGCAGCAAGGGACAGGGATTGGGTTATGGCTACACCTTC. As protein: CASSKGQGLGYGYTF. V and J are TRBV3-1 (or the pseudogene TRBV3-2) and TRBJ1-2; TRBD1 aligns across 9 bases. Germline CDR1 is LGHDT and CDR2 is YNNKEL (reference sequence). There are 15 residues in the CDR3. Trimming cost V 5 bases and J 5 bases; bases outside gene matches: 9.

This chain joins TRBV19 and TRBJ2-3; D is uncertain. The CDR3 length is 11 residues. Germline CDR1 reads LNHDA; CDR2 reads SQIVND (reference sequence). V was cut by 5 bases and J by 6 bases, with 6 bases left in between. DNA of the CDR3: TGTGCCAGTAGTTCCCGGGATACGCAGTATTTT. It is translated as CASSSRDTQYF.

The chain carries TRBV30 and TRBJ2-5; no definite D call. CDR1 is GTSNPN, CDR2 SVGIG, per germline (reference sequence). V shed 3 bases and J shed 5 bases, with 10 bases lying between them. CDR3 size: 12 residues. CDR3 residues: CAWRSSFETQYF. The CDR3 DNA reads TGTGCCTGGAGATCGAGCTTCGAGACCCAGTACTTC.

The rearrangement joins TRBV27 to TRBJ2-3, with TRBD1 matching 10 bases. The CDR3 contains 15 residues. J was trimmed by 6 bases and V by 2 bases; bases with no gene match: 5. From germline, CDR1 is MNHEY and CDR2 SMNVEV (reference sequence). The CDR3 loop is CASSLGTGAPDTQYF. The CDR3 bases are TGTGCCAGCAGTTTAGGGACAGGGGCGCCGGATACGCAGTATTTT.

The chain combines TRBV18 with TRBJ1-3, with D tentatively TRBD1 (6 bases). Trimming removed 0 bases at V and 2 bases at J, with 8 bases between. From germline, CDR1 is KGHSH and CDR2 LQKENI. The CDR3 is 15 residues long. DNA for the CDR3: TGTGCCAGCTCACCACCGGGGGCGGCTGGAAACACCATATATTTT. Protein: CASSPPGAAGNTIYF.

The chain employs TRBV15 and TRBJ1-3; no firm D call. This CDR3 is 15 amino acids long. Germline V gives CDR1 LNHNV, CDR2 YYDKDF (reference sequence). The V end was cut by 0 bases, the J end by 3 bases, with 9 bases between. Written as DNA, the CDR3 is TGTGCCACCAGCAGAGACCGCCAGGTTGGAAACACCATATATTTT. This gives the protein CATSRDRQVGNTIYF.

The rearrangement links TRBV30 to TRBJ1-2; 8 bases fit TRBD1. Germline V gives CDR1 GTSNPN, CDR2 SVGIG (reference sequence). This CDR3 is built from 14 residues. V shed 1 base, J shed 3 bases, and the junction held 4 bases outside the gene matches. CDR3 sequence (DNA): TGTGCCTGGAGTGGACAGGGGATAGACTATGGCTACACCTTC. This translates into CAWSGQGIDYGYTF. Full variable domain (missing parts from reference TRBV30 and TRBJ1-2): SQTIHQWPATLVQPVGSPLSLECTVEGTSNPNLYWYRQAAGRGLQLLFYSVGIGQISSEVPQNLSASRPQDRQFILSSKKLLLSDSGFYLCAWSGQGIDYGYTFGSGTRLTVV.

The chain recombines TRBV15 with TRBJ2-6, with D tentatively TRBD1 (6 bases). CDR1 and CDR2 (germline): LNHNV, YYDKDF (reference sequence). The CDR3 has 15 amino acids. V lost 6 bases, J lost 4 bases, and 13 bases lay in between. In DNA form, the CDR3 reads TGTGCCACCAGTACAGGGACGGGGGGGGCCAACGTCCTGACTTTC. As protein: CATSTGTGGANVLTF.

This clone was recorded at least ten times. The chain recombines TRBV7-2 with TRBJ1-5, with 7 positions matching TRBD1. V shed 4 bases and J 0 bases; nucleotides not matched to a gene: 15. The germline V gene has CDR1 SGHTA and CDR2 FQGNSA. There are 19 residues in the CDR3. The DNA of the CDR3 is TGTGCCAGCAGCTCTCCCGGGACAGCGCTTTCGTATAGCAATCAGCCCCAGCATTTT. Its translation is CASSSPGTALSYSNQPQHF.

In its sample, this clone was seen once. This chain joins TRBV4-2 and TRBJ2-7; D gene ambiguous. Germline values: CDR1 LGHNA, CDR2 YNFKEQ. The CDR3 is 13 residues long. Deletions cut 0 bases from V and 3 bases from J, with 6 bases between. The CDR3 protein is CASSQESSYEQYF. The CDR3, as DNA: TGTGCCAGCAGCCAAGAGAGTAGCTACGAGCAGTACTTC.

This chain connects TRBV5-6 to TRBJ1-5; 9 bases fit TRBD1. Per germline, CDR1 SGHDT and CDR2 YYEEEE. With V trimmed by 4 bases and J by 0 bases, 5 bases remained unmatched. CDR3 length: 16 amino acids. The CDR3: CASSKDRGSSNQPQHF. The CDR3 DNA is TGTGCCAGCAGCAAGGACAGGGGTAGTAGCAATCAGCCCCAGCATTTT.

The count of this clone is one. CDR3 bases: TGTGCCAGCAGCCCTGGACTAGTTAGGGCAGATACGCAGTATTTT. It specifies CASSPGLVRADTQYF. The chain uses TRBV6-2 or TRBV6-3 and TRBJ2-3, with 7 bases fitting TRBD2. The germline gives CDR1 MNHEY, CDR2 SVGEGT. This CDR3 has 15 residues. The V and J ends lost 6 bases and 4 bases, in that order; junction bases with no gene match: 10.

This chain connects TRBV13 to TRBJ2-7; 7 nucleotides line up with TRBD1. CDR3 length equals 17 residues. CDR1 PRHDT and CDR2 FYEKMQ come from the germline V gene (reference sequence). Unmatched junction bases numbered 8, after V lost 0 bases and J lost 0 bases. DNA for the CDR3: TGTGCCAGCAGCTTAGGGAACAGGGGCTTATACTCCTACGAGCAGTACTTC. Translated: CASSLGNRGLYSYEQYF.

The V call is TRBV7-2, the J call TRBJ1-3; no clear D. CDR1 is SGHTA, CDR2 FQGNSA, per germline. The CDR3 covers 14 residues. The V gene lost 1 base and the J gene lost 1 base, with 5 bases spanning the gap. As DNA, the CDR3 is TGTGCCAGCAGCTTAGGTCAGTCTGGAAACACCATATATTTT. This translates into CASSLGQSGNTIYF.